This T cell receptor beta chain is drawn from a study of PD-L1 blockade in urothelial cancer. The data were produced by immunoSEQ multiplex PCR, yet TCRdb's version contains in-frame clones alone and is incomplete. The table has around 38,000 clones, under 90% seen once. Time point reported: pretreatment peripheral blood. V lost 0 bases and J lost 0, with 9 bases in between. The CDR3 is 15 residues long. Germline V lookup: CDR1 LGHNA, CDR2 YSLEER. This chain joins TRBV4-3 and TRBJ2-7; D call uncertain. Sequenced material: PBMCs, taken around atezolizumab (anti-PD-L1) treatment. The sequence derives from a man between 60 and 75 years old with urothelial cancer. The CDR3 here is CASSQDNDFSYEQYF. For the CDR3, the DNA is TGCGCCAGCAGCCAAGATAACGACTTCTCCTACGAGCAGTACTTC.